This T cell receptor beta chain appears in the sequencing data of a study of cytomegalovirus exposure and HLA in healthy donors. Whole-study results and caveats: The classifier reportedly diagnosed cytomegalovirus status with high sensitivity and specificity.

As concerns this clone: The target antigen is unknown.

These donors were members of the 120-subject validation cohort, a group separate from the approximately 680-subject first cohort. This table comes from immunoSEQ multiplex PCR, and its TCRdb copy is limited to in-frame clones, with some not included. The top ten hold 3% of the sample, which has about 160,000 clones, about 90% seen once. Material: PBMCs. The clonotype originates from a woman aged 18-29 years in good health and CMV-seropositive.

The CDR3 nucleotides are TGCGCCAGCAGCGTCCGGGACAGTCCATACAATGAGCAGTTCTTC. As protein: CASSVRDSPYNEQFF. This chain uses TRBV5-1 with TRBJ2-1, with 7 bases fitting TRBD1. The CDR3 is 15 residues long. Germline V gene lookup returns CDR1 SGHRS and CDR2 YFSETQ. V shed 4 bases, J shed 4 bases, and the junction held 8 bases outside the gene matches.